This T cell receptor beta chain was sequenced for a study of cytomegalovirus exposure and HLA in healthy donors. Germline V gene data show CDR1 as ENHRY and CDR2 as SYGVKD. The CDR3 length is 14 residues. The V end was cut by 2 bases, the J end by 4 bases, with 11 bases between. Study findings and constraints: A later analysis found TCR association rates differed by HLA locus, highest for DRB1 and lowest for HLA-C.

This PCR relied on a set of 60 Vbeta primers and 13 Jbeta primers. Here immunoSEQ multiplex PCR was the method, and the copy in TCRdb shows in-frame clones only, minus some. This table has 150,000 to 200,000 clones, around 75% appearing once. About this clone itself: Its antigen is unidentified.

The sequence was collected from a female donor in good health and CMV-seronegative. Sequenced sample: PBMCs. The gene calls are TRBV10-3 and TRBJ1-1; maybe TRBD1 (5 bases). In DNA form, the CDR3 reads TGTGCCATCAGTGAGCCAGGGCTGGGCACTGAAGCTTTCTTT. This sequence encodes CAISEPGLGTEAFF.